This T cell receptor beta chain was recorded in a study of identical twins. Study-wide points: Findings came from cross-sectional statistics, without long-term follow-up of donors. For monozygotic twins, models underestimated out-of-frame TCR alpha sharing. Excess sharing by twins proved weaker in beta out-of-frame sequences.

Using its own MiXCR run on the 5' RACE reads, TCRdb lists one record per CDR3 protein. The table lists 650,000 to 800,000 distinct CDR3 sequences, 8.5% to 9.5% of them singletons. The germline CDR1 and CDR2 sequences are SGHRS and YFSETQ. Trimming at V came to 4 bases and at J to 2 bases, leaving 10 bases not matched to a gene. This CDR3 comprises 16 residues. Note on this clonotype: What it recognizes is unknown.

These data also formed part of another study, on yellow fever vaccine responses in identical twins. This second report adds: As reported, the vaccine T cell response of twins seemed partly convergent and partly personalized.

The TCR originated in a woman aged 18-30 years in good health. Sequenced material: PBMCs. This chain connects TRBV5-1 to TRBJ2-7; 9 nucleotides align to TRBD2. CDR3 bases: TGCGCCAGCAGCAGGACGACTAGCGGAACTCCCTACGAGCAGTACTTC. It codes for CASSRTTSGTPYEQYF. The full variable domain, completed using reference TRBV5-1 and TRBJ2-7, is KAGVTQTPRYLIKTRGQQVTLSCSPISGHRSVSWYQQTPGQGLQFLFEYFSETQRNKGNFPGRFSGRQFSNSRSEMNVSTLELGDSALYLCASSRTTSGTPYEQYFGPGTRLTVT.